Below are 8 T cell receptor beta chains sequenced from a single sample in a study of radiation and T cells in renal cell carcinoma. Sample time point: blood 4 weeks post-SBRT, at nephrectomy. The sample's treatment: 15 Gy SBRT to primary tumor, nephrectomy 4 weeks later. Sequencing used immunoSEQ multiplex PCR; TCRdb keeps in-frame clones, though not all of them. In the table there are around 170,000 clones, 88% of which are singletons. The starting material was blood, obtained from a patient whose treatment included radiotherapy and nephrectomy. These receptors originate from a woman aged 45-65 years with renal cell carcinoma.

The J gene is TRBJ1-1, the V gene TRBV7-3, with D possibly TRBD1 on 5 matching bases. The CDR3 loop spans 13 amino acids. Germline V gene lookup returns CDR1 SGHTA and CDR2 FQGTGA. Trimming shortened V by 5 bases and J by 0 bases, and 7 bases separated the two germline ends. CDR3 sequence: CASSRQMNTEAFF. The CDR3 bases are TGTGCCAGCAGCCGACAGATGAACACTGAAGCTTTCTTT.

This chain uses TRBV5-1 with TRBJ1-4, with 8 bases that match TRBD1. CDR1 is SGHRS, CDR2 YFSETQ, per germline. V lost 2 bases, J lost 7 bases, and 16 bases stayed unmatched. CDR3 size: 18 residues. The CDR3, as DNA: TGCGCCAGCAGCTTAGACCGGGACAGGAAATCCATCTCTGAAAAACTGTTTTTT. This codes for CASSLDRDRKSISEKLFF.

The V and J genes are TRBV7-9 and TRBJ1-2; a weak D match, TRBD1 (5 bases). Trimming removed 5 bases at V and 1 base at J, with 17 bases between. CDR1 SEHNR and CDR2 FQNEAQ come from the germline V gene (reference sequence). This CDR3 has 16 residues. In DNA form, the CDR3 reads TGTGCCAGCAGCCGAAACCAGGGCCTTCTTAACTATGGCTACACCTTC. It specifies CASSRNQGLLNYGYTF. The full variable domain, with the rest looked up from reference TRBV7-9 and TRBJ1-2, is DTGVSQNPRHKITKRGQNVTFRCDPISEHNRLYWYRQTLGQGPEFLTYFQNEAQLEKSRLLSDRFSAERPKGSFSTLEIQRTEQGDSAMYLCASSRNQGLLNYGYTFGSGTRLTVV.

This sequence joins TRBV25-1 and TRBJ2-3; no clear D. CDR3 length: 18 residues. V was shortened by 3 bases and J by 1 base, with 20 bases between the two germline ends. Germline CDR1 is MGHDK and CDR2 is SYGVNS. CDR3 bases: TGTGCCAGCAGTGAGCCCCTGGATTCGGCGGAGCGCACAGATACGCAGTATTTT. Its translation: CASSEPLDSAERTDTQYF.

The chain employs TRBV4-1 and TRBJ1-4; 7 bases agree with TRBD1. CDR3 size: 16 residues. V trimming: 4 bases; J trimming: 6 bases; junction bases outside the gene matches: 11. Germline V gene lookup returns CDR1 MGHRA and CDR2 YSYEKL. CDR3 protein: CASSPGQFNLYEKLFF. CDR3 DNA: TGCGCCAGCAGCCCGGGACAGTTTAACTTATATGAAAAACTGTTTTTT.

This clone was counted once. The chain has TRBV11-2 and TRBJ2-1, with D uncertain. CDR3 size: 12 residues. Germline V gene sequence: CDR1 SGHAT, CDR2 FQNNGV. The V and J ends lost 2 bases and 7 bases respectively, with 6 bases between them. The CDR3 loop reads CASSLKWNEQFF. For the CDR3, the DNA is TGTGCCAGCAGCTTAAAGTGGAATGAGCAGTTCTTC.

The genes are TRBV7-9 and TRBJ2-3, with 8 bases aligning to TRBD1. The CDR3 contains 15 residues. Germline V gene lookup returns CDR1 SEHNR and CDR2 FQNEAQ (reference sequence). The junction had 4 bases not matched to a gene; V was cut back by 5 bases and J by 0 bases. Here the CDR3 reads CASSVGQGSTDTQYF. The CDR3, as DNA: TGTGCCAGCAGCGTAGGACAGGGAAGCACAGATACGCAGTATTTT.

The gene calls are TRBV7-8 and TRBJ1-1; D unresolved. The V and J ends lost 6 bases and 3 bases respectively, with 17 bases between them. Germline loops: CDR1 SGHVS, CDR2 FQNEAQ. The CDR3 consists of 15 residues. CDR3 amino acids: CASRVYGRGDTEAFF. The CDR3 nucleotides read TGTGCCAGCAGGGTCTATGGCCGCGGTGACACTGAAGCTTTCTTT.